This T cell receptor (beta chain) was sequenced in a study of blood T cell repertoires in COVID-19. Study-level background: Whether acute or convalescent, the COVID-19 samples came from the United States, Italy and Spain. Nucleic acid was either cDNA or gDNA, and it came from T cells, B-cell-depleted T cells, or PBMCs.

Trimming removed 7 bases from V and 0 bases from J, with 10 bases in between. The CDR3 loop spans 12 amino acids. The V gene's germline CDR1 is SQVTM and CDR2 ANQGSEA. Methods used by the authors: Estimation of nucleated cell counts relied on the amplification of reference gene primers. TCRdb's copy holds only in-frame clones and misses some; the assay was immunoSEQ multiplex PCR. That table furnishes V, J and clone size, whereas the DNA furnished D and trimming. The sample includes around 37,000 clones, 87% of them seen just once. The clonotype was recovered from a man aged 50 to 59 with active or convalescent COVID-19. This sequence joins TRBV29-1 and TRBJ2-7; D perhaps matches TRBD2 (6 bases). Sequenced sample: peripheral blood. Here the CDR3 DNA reads TGCAGCGCTAGCGAGAGCTCCTACGAGCAGTACTTC. It yields the protein CSASESSYEQYF.